This is a list of T cell receptor beta chains from one sample in a study of T cell changes during pregnancy in multiple sclerosis. The assay was immunoSEQ multiplex PCR, and TCRdb's table has in-frame clones only and misses some. In the table there are around 68,000 clones, 91% of which are singletons. The specimen comprised peripheral blood, sampled after pregnancy. The receptors shown here come from a female donor in good health, enrolled as a control in a pregnancy study. Each CDR3 is given without its conserved first and last residue.

j_gene,v_gene,CDR3aa
TRBJ2-7,TRBV11-3,ASSLRPTLYEQY
TRBJ1-1,TRBV6-6,ASRKQGDGAF
TRBJ1-2,TRBV2,ASSEGAGLTAVN
TRBJ2-4,TRBV11-3,ASSLGTSGDIQY
TRBJ2-5,TRBV4-1,ASSGLAGVGETQY
TRBJ2-7,TRBV5-1,ASSLEGAGSYEQY
TRBJ1-2,TRBV5-8,ASSLGGGWINYGYT
TRBJ1-2,TRBV19,ASSPGHILNYGYT
TRBJ2-7,TRBV4-1,ASSQGATSGGVSSYEQY
TRBJ1-4,TRBV6-6,ASSSWRGTANEKLF
TRBJ2-3,TRBV6-1,ASSASAGTSGGRVNTQY
TRBJ2-5,TRBV19,ASSSRTGVWETQY
TRBJ1-2,TRBV7-9,ASSPGGDGYT
TRBJ2-5,TRBV10-3,AISESRGQETQY
TRBJ2-3,TRBV19,ASSYQGVGDTQY
TRBJ1-1,TRBV4-1,ASSLWTENTEAF